This is a list of T cell receptor beta chains from one sample in a study of T cell repertoires in cytomegalovirus infection. TCRdb reanalysed the reads using MiXCR and keeps one entry per CDR3 protein. Of under 850,000 distinct CDR3 sequences detected, 35% to 45% appear once; the ten largest clones hold roughly 2.8%. Sequenced material: PBMCs. These receptors originate from a human donor in good health (CMV status not recorded). Some clones in this sample may be carry-over from other donors' samples. The conserved cysteine and the conserved F or W are not part of the CDR3 here. Not every row has a clone size; where given, it reads once, few, many or a size class.

>TRBV12-3/TRBV12-4|-|TRBJ1-1
ASSLPTEWTEAF
>TRBV30|-|TRBJ1-2
AWSPIGQGQSNYGYT
>TRBV12-3/TRBV12-4|many|TRBJ1-6
ASRGGGGANSPLH
>TRBV7-2|many|TRBJ2-1
ASSLAPRSNEQF
>TRBV6-5|-|TRBJ2-3
ASSYYTFTDTQY
>TRBV6-1|few|TRBJ1-1
ASRRGQLAF
>TRBV5-1|-|TRBJ2-7
ASSPGQGPVYEQY
>TRBV5-4|few|TRBJ2-2
ASSLDGGTSGSGELF
>TRBV7-9|-|TRBJ2-5
ASSPIAGVGPETQY
>TRBV5-6|few|TRBJ1-2
ASSVGPGQHYGYT
>TRBV19|-|TRBJ2-7
ASSIRVSYEHY
>TRBV24-1|-|TRBJ1-1
ATQGGRNTEAF
>TRBV7-6|-|TRBJ2-5
ASSSFLSGSQETQY
>TRBV7-9|once|TRBJ1-6
ASSAVEYNSPLQ
>TRBV27|-|TRBJ2-3
ASRAPDTQY
>TRBV28|few|TRBJ2-3
ATGRREWGDTQY
>TRBV7-2|many|TRBJ1-6
ASSQDRGLSYNSPLH
>TRBV20-1|few|TRBJ1-5
SARTRVGQPQH
>TRBV6-1|many|TRBJ1-5
ASSEDQGAIGNQPQH
>TRBV13|once|TRBJ1-5
ASSLGQGADQPQH
>TRBV2|-|TRBJ1-1
ASRAGGRSTEAF
>TRBV28|-|TRBJ2-1
ASSVGAGGPGEQF
>TRBV11-3|-|TRBJ2-1
ASSFLPSAGAGEQF
>TRBV27|few|TRBJ1-2
ASSFVPTRGGRGYT
>TRBV7-9|few|TRBJ2-7
ASSLEAAHVREQY
>TRBV7-2|few|TRBJ2-2
ASSPGLAGGGSGELF
>TRBV20-1|few|TRBJ1-2
SARPYYGYT
>TRBV28|-|TRBJ1-5
ASSSPWGHGAQPQH
>TRBV12-3/TRBV12-4|-|TRBJ1-5
ASSSGDRRY
>TRBV19|-|TRBJ1-5
ASSMMAAGSFSNQPQH
>TRBV6-1|few|TRBJ2-2
ASSVDRGVNTGELF
>TRBV23-1|few|TRBJ2-3
ASHKLKTGGTDTQY
>TRBV5-1|few|TRBJ1-2
ASSLPGLEGYT
>TRBV7-8|few|TRBJ2-1
AAGRFSGHEQF